Below, one T cell receptor beta chain is given with its context. TCRdb keeps only in-frame clones here, not all; method: immunoSEQ multiplex PCR. The sample includes 40,000 to 50,000 clones, roughly 76% of them seen just once. The source of the sample is a study of blood T cell repertoires in COVID-19. Sequenced: peripheral blood. The source of this sequence is a man between 65 and 85 years old with active or convalescent COVID-19.

The DNA of the CDR3 is TGTGCCAGCAGCTTTATTTCCGTCACCGGGGAGCTGTTTTTT. It specifies CASSFISVTGELFF. The V gene is TRBV7-9, the J gene TRBJ2-2; D is ambiguous. The germline V gene has CDR1 SEHNR and CDR2 FQNEAQ (reference sequence). The ends were cut back, 3 bases at V and 4 bases at J, with 9 bases in the middle. The CDR3 spans 14 residues.